The clone carrying this T cell receptor beta chain was found many times. Its antigen remains unknown. This entry comes from a study of breast tumors, draining lymph nodes, adjacent tissues. Overall study results and limits: The lymph node origin of tumor T cells was framed as consistent with a hypothesis, not demonstrated. Compared with basal-like, luminal-like tumors shared significantly more repertoire with nontumor tissue. Findings are consistent with lymph node origin and intratumoral expansion of most tumor T cells. Tumor repertoires ranked between lymph nodes and nontumor tissue in diversity, with V and J gene preferences.

Breast cancer patients provided tissue from their axillary draining lymph nodes. Germline CDR1 is SEHNR and CDR2 is FQNEAQ (reference sequence). The CDR3 totals 13 residues. Trimming removed 0 bases from V and 11 bases from J, with 11 bases in between. In TCRdb, the multiplex PCR reads were re-called with MiXCR into one record per CDR3 protein. The profile shows some 130,000 distinct CDR3 sequences, 15% to 20% of them singletons. Material for sequencing was axillary lymph node tissue. The rearrangement uses TRBV7-9 and TRBJ2-1; D is undetermined. The clonotype was recovered from a female donor with breast cancer. Some clones in this sample may be carry-over from other donors' samples. The CDR3 DNA sequence: TGTGCCAGCAGCTTAGCGGCAGCCCCACAGCAGTTCTTC. Its translation is CASSLAAAPQQFF.